One and the same sample provided the 31 T cell receptor beta chains below, sequenced in a study of cytomegalovirus exposure and HLA in healthy donors. The primer mix had 60 Vbeta and 13 Jbeta primers. Sequenced by immunoSEQ multiplex PCR; TCRdb stores in-frame clones only, minus some. Among 200,000 to 250,000 clones, 75% were seen once, and the ten largest hold about 1.9%. The specimen was PBMCs. The receptors originated from a woman in her 30s in good health and CMV-seronegative.

This sequence joins TRBV5-1 and TRBJ1-4; 9 bases line up with TRBD1. Germline loops: CDR1 SGHRS, CDR2 YFSETQ. This CDR3 is 16 amino acids long. V lost 3 bases and J lost 2; bases outside the gene matches: 5. The CDR3 protein is CASSWGQGSTNEKLFF. Here the CDR3 DNA reads TGCGCCAGCAGCTGGGGACAGGGTTCGACTAATGAAAAACTGTTTTTT.

The V and J genes are TRBV5-6 and TRBJ2-1, with 14 bases aligning to TRBD2. CDR3 length: 17 amino acids. Per the germline V gene, CDR1 is SGHDT and CDR2 is YYEEEE. Trimming took 4 bases from V and 10 from J; bases not matched to a gene: 13. Here the CDR3 reads CASSQLPGLAGVWEQFF. CDR3 sequence (DNA): TGTGCCAGCAGCCAACTCCCGGGACTAGCGGGAGTTTGGGAGCAGTTCTTC.

CDR3 sequence (DNA): TGTGCCAGTACCGTCGGAGTTAGCGATCGCAATGAGCAGTTCTTC. This translates into CASTVGVSDRNEQFF. This rearrangement joins TRBV4-2 to TRBJ2-1; a weak D match, TRBD2 (5 bases). Germline V CDR1 and CDR2: LGHNA, YNFKEQ. The ends were cut back, 9 bases at V and 6 bases at J, with 21 bases in the middle. The CDR3 is 15 amino acids.

As to this clone: An end of the junction does not agree with germline; a read error may underlie this. V and J are TRBV6-4 and TRBJ1-1, with a weak D call TRBD1 (6 bases). The CDR3 totals 16 residues. Per germline, CDR1 MRHNA and CDR2 SNTAGT. The CDR3 reads CASSYSLSTPGHEAFF. The CDR3 bases are TGTGCCAGCAGTTACTCTCTTTCCACGCCGGGACACGAAGCTTTCTTT.

The V gene is TRBV30, the J gene TRBJ2-7; D is perhaps TRBD1 (5 bases). V gave up 4 bases and J gave up 5 bases, with 15 bases separating them. CDR3 size: 13 residues. Germline CDR1 reads GTSNPN; CDR2 reads SVGIG (reference sequence). The CDR3 DNA follows: TGTGCCTGGACAGGCGTCCAGGGCCACGAGCAGTACTTC. It codes for CAWTGVQGHEQYF.

The gene calls are TRBV6-1 and TRBJ1-1; possible D gene TRBD1, 5 bases. The germline V gene encodes CDR1 MNHNS and CDR2 SASEGT. The CDR3 is made up of 18 amino acids. Trimming stripped 0 bases from V and 0 bases from J, with 17 bases between. The CDR3 DNA sequence: TGTGCCAGCAGTGAAGCCCCCTTCGACAGTCAAATGAACACTGAAGCTTTCTTT. It is translated as CASSEAPFDSQMNTEAFF.

Regarding this clone: A junction boundary mismatches the germline segment, possibly from a read error. This chain joins TRBV7-9 and TRBJ1-2; maybe TRBD1 (6 bases). This CDR3 comprises 13 residues. Germline assignment: CDR1 SEHNR and CDR2 FQNEAQ (reference sequence). CDR3 residues: CSSSPTGSYGYTF. In DNA, the CDR3 is TGTTCCAGCAGCCCTACAGGGTCCTATGGCTACACCTTC. The variable domain in full, with the rest retrieved from reference TRBV7-9 and TRBJ1-2, is DTGVSQNPRHKITKRGQNVTFRCDPISEHNRLYWYRQTLGQGPEFLTYFQNEAQLEKSRLLSDRFSAERPKGSFSTLEIQRTEQGDSAMYLCSSSPTGSYGYTFGSGTRLTVV.

The chain employs TRBV7-3 and TRBJ1-5; a possible D gene is TRBD1 (6 bases). Looked up from germline, CDR1 is SGHTA and CDR2 is FQGTGA. V was pared by 6 bases and J by 5 bases, with 14 bases between. The CDR3 is made up of 14 amino acids. CDR3 sequence (DNA): TGTGCCAGCAGTCAACAGGGAAAGGATCAGCCCCAGCATTTT. Protein: CASSQQGKDQPQHF.

The gene calls are TRBV6-6 and TRBJ2-3, with 7 positions matching TRBD1. The CDR3 has 13 residues. Germline trimming cut 6 bases from V and 5 bases from J; bases unmatched to any gene: 5. Germline CDR1 reads MNHNY; CDR2 reads SVGAGI (reference sequence). As DNA, the CDR3 is TGTGCCAGCAGACCACCAGGGGGAGATACGCAGTATTTT. Translation: CASRPPGGDTQYF.

The chain employs TRBV10-1 and TRBJ2-7; the D is unclear. Trimming took off 2 bases at V and 0 bases at J, with 8 bases between the two ends. The germline CDR1 and CDR2 sequences are WNHNN and SYGVQD (reference sequence). The CDR3 totals 14 residues. CDR3 DNA: TGCGCCAGCAGTGAGGAGGAGAGCTCCTACGAGCAGTACTTC. Protein product: CASSEEESSYEQYF.

The chain uses TRBV9 and TRBJ1-5; D not resolved. Germline V gives CDR1 SGDLS, CDR2 YYNGEE. V was cut by 0 bases and J by 5 bases, with 6 bases left in between. The CDR3 loop spans 13 amino acids. The chain's CDR3 is CASSVGAHQPQHF. CDR3 coding DNA: TGTGCCAGCAGCGTAGGGGCGCATCAGCCCCAGCATTTT.

This chain joins TRBV2 and TRBJ1-2, with D possibly TRBD1 on 5 matching bases. Germline CDR1 and CDR2: SNHLY and FYNNEI. V lost 6 bases to trimming and J lost 6 bases, with 8 bases between them. The CDR3 extends over 11 amino acids. CDR3 in DNA: TGTGCCAGCAGCGCAGGGCATGGCTACACCTTC. Residues: CASSAGHGYTF.

This chain joins TRBV6-1 and TRBJ1-1; possible D gene TRBD1, 6 bases. CDR1 is MNHNS, CDR2 SASEGT, per germline. The ends were cut back, 5 bases at V and 0 bases at J, with 13 bases in the middle. This CDR3 is 15 amino acids long. CDR3 sequence: CASSFNRELNTEAFF. The CDR3 DNA is TGTGCCAGCAGTTTCAACAGGGAGTTGAACACTGAAGCTTTCTTT.

The table lists this clone with a count of one. The chain links TRBV5-1 to TRBJ2-5; D is possibly TRBD1 (6 bases). This CDR3 spans 15 amino acids. V lost 4 bases to trimming and J lost 5 bases, with 18 bases between them. CDR1 is SGHRS, CDR2 YFSETQ, per germline. The CDR3 spells CASSTGARGSETQYF. The DNA of the CDR3 is TGCGCCAGCAGCACCGGGGCCAGGGGATCCGAGACCCAGTACTTC.

V and J are TRBV6-5 and TRBJ2-1; D possibly corresponds to TRBD1 (6 bases). The germline V and J ends were trimmed by 2 bases and 2 bases, with 10 bases remaining between them. The CDR3 length is 15 residues. Germline lookup yields CDR1 MNHEY and CDR2 SVGAGI. The CDR3 DNA is TGTGCCAGCAGTTACGGGGACATCGCCTACAATGAGCAGTTCTTC. Its translation is CASSYGDIAYNEQFF.

The V and J genes are TRBV30 and TRBJ1-1; D unresolved. Trimming removed 4 bases from V and 7 bases from J, with 10 bases in between. This CDR3 comprises 11 residues. The germline V gene encodes CDR1 GTSNPN and CDR2 SVGIG (reference sequence). In DNA form, the CDR3 reads TGTGCCTGGACTTCGGTTAGTGAAGCTTTCTTT. Its translation: CAWTSVSEAFF.

This clone was counted once. The chain links TRBV7-9 to TRBJ1-5; TRBD1 matches 12 bases. The CDR3 covers 17 residues. The germline V gene encodes CDR1 SEHNR and CDR2 FQNEAQ (reference sequence). Trimming at V came to 4 bases and at J to 5 bases, leaving 9 bases not matched to a gene. CDR3 region: CASSYGTGGFDDQPQHF. CDR3 DNA: TGTGCCAGCAGCTATGGGACAGGGGGCTTCGACGATCAGCCCCAGCATTTT.

This clone has only one observation. One end of the junction does not line up with germline, which may come from a read error. V gene TRBV7-7 combines with J gene TRBJ2-2; no definite D call. The CDR3 has 12 amino acids. Germline V gene lookup returns CDR1 SSHAT and CDR2 FNYEAQ (reference sequence). The DNA for the CDR3 is TGTGCTAGCAGCCCCTCCACCGGGGAGCTGTTTTTT. This translates into CASSPSTGELFF.

About this clone itself: One junction end does not reproduce the germline sequence, and a read error may be involved. The rearrangement links TRBV6-6 to TRBJ1-3; tentative D call: TRBD1 (5 bases). Germline V lookup: CDR1 MNHNY, CDR2 SVGAGI (reference sequence). The CDR3 loop spans 15 amino acids. In DNA, the CDR3 is TGTGCCAGCAGCTACTCCTCGGGGGTTGGGGACACCATATATTTT. It specifies CASSYSSGVGDTIYF.

V and J are TRBV6-1 and TRBJ1-2, with 10 bases matching TRBD1. Germline V gene sequence: CDR1 MNHNS, CDR2 SASEGT. Trimming at V came to 5 bases and at J to 3 bases, leaving 6 bases not matched to a gene. This CDR3 region has 15 residues. CDR3 sequence: CASSSFGTGDYGYTF. The CDR3 DNA reads TGTGCCAGCAGTTCCTTCGGGACAGGGGACTATGGCTACACCTTC.

This clone appeared a single time. The CDR3 sequence is CASSRWGETEAFF. The CDR3 region has the DNA TGTGCCAGCAGCCGATGGGGGGAAACTGAAGCTTTCTTT. The genes are TRBV4-2 and TRBJ1-1; TRBD1 is a possible D gene (5 bases). Trimming removed 4 bases from V and 5 bases from J, with 11 bases in between. The CDR3 runs 13 residues. The V gene's germline CDR1 is LGHNA and CDR2 YNFKEQ.

On this clone: Its ends do not fully match the called genes, so a read error is possible. The V and J genes are TRBV5-8 and TRBJ2-7; 7 bases are shared with TRBD1. Per the germline V gene, CDR1 is SGHTS and CDR2 is YDEGEE. The length of the CDR3 is 13 residues. Written as DNA, the CDR3 is TGTGCCAGCAGCTGGGAGTCTACGGGACAGCCTCGCTTC. The encoded protein is CASSWESTGQPRF.

This chain connects TRBV6-1 to TRBJ1-2; D not certain. CDR3 length: 12 amino acids. V was clipped by 11 bases and J by 0 bases, with 10 bases between them. CDR1 MNHNS and CDR2 SASEGT come from the germline V gene. The CDR3 bases are TGTGCCTTAGGCGAGGCTAACTATGGCTACACCTTC. Its protein is CALGEANYGYTF.

Note on this clone: Within the sample, other DNA sequences also encode this same CDR3. The chain uses TRBV11-2 and TRBJ2-2; D gene uncertain. V lost 3 bases and J lost 1, with 3 bases in between. This CDR3 has 13 residues. CDR1 is SGHAT, CDR2 FQNNGV, per germline. The CDR3 region is CASSFLNTGELFF. As DNA, the CDR3 is TGTGCCAGCAGCTTCTTGAACACCGGGGAGCTGTTTTTT.

As for this clone: The junction differs from germline at one of its ends, possibly a read error. The chain combines TRBV7-9 with TRBJ2-3; 7 bases line up with TRBD1. CDR1 is SEHNR and CDR2 is FQNEAQ in the germline V gene (reference sequence). The CDR3 has 17 residues. This chain's CDR3 is CSSSQYKRQGGTDTQYF. The CDR3 nucleotides are TGTTCCAGCAGCCAATACAAAAGACAGGGTGGCACAGATACGCAGTATTTT.

This clone was picked up one time. The rearrangement joins TRBV10-1 to TRBJ1-1, with 9 bases matching TRBD1. The CDR3 contains 13 residues. J gave up 5 bases and V 2 bases, and 0 bases lay outside the gene matches. Per germline, CDR1 WNHNN and CDR2 SYGVQD (reference sequence). The CDR3 DNA is TGCGCCAGCAGTGAGGACAGGGGGACTGAAGCTTTCTTT. Protein: CASSEDRGTEAFF.

This chain connects TRBV11-1 to TRBJ2-4, with D perhaps TRBD2 (6 bases). Trimming removed 3 bases from V and 0 bases from J, with 12 bases in between. This CDR3 has 16 amino acids. The germline V gene encodes CDR1 SGHAT and CDR2 FQDESV (reference sequence). The CDR3 bases are TGTGCCAGCAGCTTGGATAGCGGTGTAGCCAAAAACATTCAGTACTTC. The encoded protein is CASSLDSGVAKNIQYF.

This chain uses TRBV6-5 with TRBJ2-7; TRBD2 aligns across 11 bases. V was clipped by 5 bases and J by 5 bases; unmatched bases: 5. This CDR3 region has 14 residues. Germline CDR1 is MNHEY and CDR2 is SVGAGI. The CDR3 sequence: CASSPLAGGHEQYF. CDR3 bases: TGTGCCAGCAGTCCCTTAGCGGGAGGGCACGAGCAGTACTTC.

CDR3 DNA sequence: TGTGCCAGCAGGCCACAGGGGGCGCGGGATGAAGCTTTCTTT. Translated, it gives CASRPQGARDEAFF. V is TRBV6-1 and J is TRBJ1-1; 9 bases fit TRBD1. CDR3 length: 14 amino acids. Trimming took 6 bases from V and 7 from J; bases not matched to a gene: 9. The germline CDR1 and CDR2 sequences are MNHNS and SASEGT.

Remarks on this clone: Relative to the germline gene, one junction end is altered; a read error may explain this. V is TRBV19 and J is TRBJ2-7, with 8 bases identical to TRBD2. Germline assignment: CDR1 LNHDA and CDR2 SQIVND (reference sequence). The CDR3 has 17 residues. CDR3 sequence: CVSSIVATSGDTYEQYF. In DNA, the CDR3 is TGTGTCAGTAGTATAGTGGCTACTAGCGGCGATACCTACGAGCAGTACTTC.

The chain has TRBV18 and TRBJ1-1, with 9 bases fitting TRBD1. V lost 6 bases, J lost 4 bases, and 12 bases stayed unmatched. The CDR3 is 16 amino acids. The germline V gene has CDR1 KGHSH and CDR2 LQKENI. The CDR3 DNA reads as TGTGCCAGCTCCCTACAGGGGGCGAGCGGGGGCACTGAAGCTTTCTTT. Translating gives CASSLQGASGGTEAFF.